Each of the 5 T cell receptor beta chains below was sequenced from the same sample in a study of blood T cell repertoires in COVID-19. Assay: immunoSEQ multiplex PCR; the TCRdb copy retains only in-frame clones and omits some. Of tens of thousands of clones in the sample, around 87% were seen once. The sample taken for sequencing was peripheral blood. The receptors were sampled from a woman aged 55-70 years with active COVID-19.

The chain couples TRBV10-1 to TRBJ2-1, with D possibly matching TRBD1 (5 bases). Deletions cut 3 bases from V and 0 bases from J, with 6 bases between. Germline V gene sequence: CDR1 WNHNN, CDR2 SYGVQD (reference sequence). The CDR3 consists of 14 residues. CDR3 protein: CASSEGASYNEQFF. In DNA form, the CDR3 reads TGCGCCAGCAGTGAAGGGGCCTCCTACAATGAGCAGTTCTTC.

Only one count was recorded for this clone. In nucleotides, the CDR3 is TGTGCCAGCAGCCGGGGGAGCGGCAGGTTAACCGGGGAGCTGTTTTTT. This sequence encodes CASSRGSGRLTGELFF. The chain has TRBV5-6 and TRBJ2-2; TRBD2 is a possible D gene (6 bases). The CDR3 length is 16 residues. In germline, CDR1 is SGHDT, CDR2 YYEEEE. Trimming took 4 bases from V and 5 from J, leaving 18 bases between them.

This chain links TRBV6-2 or TRBV6-3 with TRBJ1-5; D gene ambiguous. From germline, CDR1 is MNHEY and CDR2 SVGEGT. V lost 5 bases, J lost 2 bases, and 22 bases lay in between. CDR3 length equals 18 residues. Here the CDR3 DNA reads TGTGCCAGCAGTAACCCCGGGTCATCGAAGTACGGCAATCAGCCCCAGCATTTT. This sequence encodes CASSNPGSSKYGNQPQHF.

The rearrangement links TRBV19 to TRBJ1-5; D gene unclear. The CDR3 loop spans 15 amino acids. Germline loops: CDR1 LNHDA, CDR2 SQIVND (reference sequence). The V end lost 8 bases, the J end lost 1 base, and 15 bases lay between the germline ends. The CDR3 protein is CASEKFAGSNQPQHF. The DNA for the CDR3 is TGTGCCAGTGAGAAATTTGCGGGGAGCAATCAGCCCCAGCATTTT.

The chain couples TRBV12-5 to TRBJ2-3, with 12 positions matching TRBD2. Per the germline V gene, CDR1 is LGHNT and CDR2 is FRNRAP. V was clipped by 4 bases and J by 4 bases; unmatched bases: 0. CDR3 length equals 14 residues. The CDR3 nucleotides read TGTGCTAGTGGTTCTAGCGGGAGGGCAGATACGCAGTATTTT. Translating gives CASGSSGRADTQYF.